These T cell receptor beta chains were read from a single sample in a study of shared clonotypes between healthy human individuals. Clones were read by immunoSEQ multiplex PCR, and TCRdb kept only the in-frame ones, dropping some. The data show roughly 1.5 million clones, with 98% seen just once and around 0.47% held by the top ten. Sequencing was done on a sample of naive CD4+ T cells sorted from blood. These receptors were collected from a man younger than 40 in good health. Each CDR3 is given with its conserved first and last residue. The order of the fields is J gene, V gene, clone size, D gene, CDR3 DNA, CDR3 protein. A D gene is named only where the DNA matches it firmly. The listing skips clone size in some rows; elsewhere it reads once, few, many or a size class.

J: TRBJ1-2
V: TRBV6-1
size: -
D: -
DNA: TGTGCCAGCCAACAGGGCGACGGGTCCTATGGCTACACCTTC
CDR3: CASQQGDGSYGYTF

J: TRBJ2-1
V: TRBV5-1
size: -
D: -
DNA: TGCGCCAGCAGCGTAGCTGTAGCGGCGTACAATGAGCAGTTCTTC
CDR3: CASSVAVAAYNEQFF

J: TRBJ1-5
V: TRBV18
size: -
D: -
DNA: TGTGCCAGCTCAGCTTCTGTAACCGGGCAGCCCCAGCATTTT
CDR3: CASSASVTGQPQHF

J: TRBJ2-5
V: TRBV7-2
size: -
D: -
DNA: TGTGCCAGCAGCTCGACGGAGGGCAGGCAAGAGACCCAGTACTTC
CDR3: CASSSTEGRQETQYF

J: TRBJ2-7
V: TRBV4-3
size: once
D: -
DNA: TGCGCCAGCAGCCAAGATACCCGTGGGGGAAGTCACTTC
CDR3: CASSQDTRGGSHF

J: TRBJ2-2
V: TRBV2
size: -
D: TRBD2
DNA: TGTGCCAGCACGATCCGACTAGCGGGGACCGGGGAGCTGTTTTTT
CDR3: CASTIRLAGTGELFF

J: TRBJ2-1
V: TRBV12-5
size: -
D: TRBD2
DNA: TGTGCTAGTGGTAAATCCATAGCGGGAGAAGGCACTGAGCAGTTCTTC
CDR3: CASGKSIAGEGTEQFF

J: TRBJ2-1
V: TRBV7-2
size: once
D: TRBD1
DNA: TGTGCCAGCAGCGCCGGACAGGGCACCCACAATGAGCAGTTCTTC
CDR3: CASSAGQGTHNEQFF

J: TRBJ2-1
V: TRBV10-3
size: -
D: -
DNA: TGTGCCATCACCTACGGGAGTGGCGGTGAGCAGTTCTTC
CDR3: CAITYGSGGEQFF

J: TRBJ2-1
V: TRBV9
size: -
D: -
DNA: TGTGCCAGCAGCGTAGAGAGCACGGGAGTCGGGGTCTTC
CDR3: CASSVESTGVGVF

J: TRBJ2-7
V: TRBV7-8
size: -
D: TRBD1
DNA: TGTGCCAGCAGCTCGGACAGGGAGATTGGTTACGAGCAGTACTTC
CDR3: CASSSDREIGYEQYF

J: TRBJ2-2
V: TRBV10-3
size: -
D: -
DNA: TGTGCCATCAGTGAGTCAATAACCGGGGAGCTGTTTTTT
CDR3: CAISESITGELFF

J: TRBJ2-5
V: TRBV19
size: -
D: TRBD1
DNA: TGTGCCAGTAGTGCCGGGACAGGCTATCAAGAGACCCAGTACTTC
CDR3: CASSAGTGYQETQYF

J: TRBJ1-5
V: TRBV9
size: once
D: -
DNA: TGTGCCAGCAGCGTAGGGACAAATCAGCCCCAGCATTTT
CDR3: CASSVGTNQPQHF

J: TRBJ2-7
V: TRBV5-1
size: -
D: TRBD1
DNA: TGCGCCAGCAGCCCGACCGGGACAGGGACCTACGAGCAGTACTTC
CDR3: CASSPTGTGTYEQYF

J: TRBJ2-7
V: TRBV18
size: -
D: -
DNA: TGTGCCAGCTCACCAAGGGCCGCCTCCTACGAGCAGTACTTC
CDR3: CASSPRAASYEQYF

J: TRBJ2-7
V: TRBV27
size: -
D: -
DNA: TGTGCCAGCAGCCGAGGGGACAACTACGAGCAGTACTTC
CDR3: CASSRGDNYEQYF

J: TRBJ2-7
V: TRBV5-1
size: -
D: -
DNA: TGCGCCAGCAGCTTGGGCGGCTACGAGCAGTACTTC
CDR3: CASSLGGYEQYF

J: TRBJ2-5
V: TRBV7-3
size: -
D: TRBD2
DNA: TGTGCCAGCAGCTTAGGGGGTAGCGGGCGACACCATCGGCCCCAGTACTTC
CDR3: CASSLGGSGRHHRPQYF

J: TRBJ1-5
V: TRBV28
size: once
D: TRBD1
DNA: TGTGCCAGCACTTACAGGGGATTAACGCAGCCCCAGCATTTT
CDR3: CASTYRGLTQPQHF